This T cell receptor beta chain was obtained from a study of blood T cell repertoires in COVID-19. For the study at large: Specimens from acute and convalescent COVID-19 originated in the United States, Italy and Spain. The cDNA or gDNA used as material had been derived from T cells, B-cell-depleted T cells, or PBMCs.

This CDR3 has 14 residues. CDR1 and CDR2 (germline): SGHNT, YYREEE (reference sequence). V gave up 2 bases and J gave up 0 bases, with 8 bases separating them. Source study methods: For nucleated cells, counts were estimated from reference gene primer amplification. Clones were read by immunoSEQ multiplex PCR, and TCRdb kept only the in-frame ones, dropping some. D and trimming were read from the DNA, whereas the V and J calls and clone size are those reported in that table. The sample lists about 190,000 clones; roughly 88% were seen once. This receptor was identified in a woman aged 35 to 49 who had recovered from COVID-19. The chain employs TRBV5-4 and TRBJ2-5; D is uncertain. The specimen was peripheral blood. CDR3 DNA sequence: TGTGCCAGCAGCTTAGGCCAGGACCAAGAGACCCAGTACTTC. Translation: CASSLGQDQETQYF.